One and the same sample provided the 5 T cell receptor beta chains below, sequenced in a study of CD8 T cells in Susac syndrome. With random hexamers, reverse transcription was performed on about 0.5 to 1 ug of RNA. Each CDR3 protein gets one entry after TCRdb re-called the immunoSEQ multiplex PCR reads with MiXCR. The sample contains 120,000 or so distinct CDR3 sequences, 90% to 95% of which appear only once. Sequencing was done on a sample of CD4+ T cells from PBMCs. The receptors come from a human donor with multiple sclerosis.

DNA for the CDR3: TGTGCCTGGGGGGCGGGTAACTATGGCTACACCTTC. It is translated as CAWGAGNYGYTF. This rearrangement joins TRBV30 to TRBJ1-2, with D possibly TRBD1 on 5 matching bases. Trimming took 5 bases from V and 1 from J, leaving 8 bases between them. The CDR3 totals 12 residues. Germline V CDR1 and CDR2: GTSNPN, SVGIG (reference sequence).

This chain uses TRBV19 with TRBJ2-1; no clear D. Germline V gene lookup returns CDR1 LNHDA and CDR2 SQIVND (reference sequence). The V end lost 6 bases, the J end lost 6 bases, and 9 bases lay between the germline ends. CDR3 length: 12 residues. The CDR3 nucleotides are TGTGCCAGTAGAAGATCCCCCAATGAGCAGTTCTTC. This translates into CASRRSPNEQFF. The whole variable domain, remainder taken from reference TRBV19 and TRBJ2-1, is DGGITQSPKYLFRKEGQNVTLSCEQNLNHDAMYWYRQDPGQGLRLIYYSQIVNDFQKGDIAEGYSVSREKKESFPLTVTSAQKNPTAFYLCASRRSPNEQFFGPGTRLTVL.

The chain has TRBV5-1 and TRBJ2-7; D possibly uses TRBD1 or TRBD2 (5 bases each). Trimming pared 4 bases from V and 0 bases from J, leaving 14 bases between. Per the germline V gene, CDR1 is SGHRS and CDR2 is YFSETQ. This CDR3 has 15 amino acids. The CDR3 DNA follows: TGCGCCAGCAGCCAAGACAGCGGATCCTCCTACGAGCAGTACTTC. Its translation is CASSQDSGSSYEQYF.

The genes are TRBV4-2 and TRBJ2-7; D may be TRBD2 (6 bases). Germline lookup yields CDR1 LGHNA and CDR2 YNFKEQ. The CDR3 covers 14 residues. V shed 2 bases and J shed 6 bases, with 14 bases lying between them. This CDR3 reads CASSQPPGVREQYF. CDR3 DNA: TGTGCCAGCAGCCAACCCCCGGGAGTTCGCGAGCAGTACTTC.

The chain employs TRBV29-1 and TRBJ2-5; 8 bases match TRBD1. CDR3 size: 14 residues. The ends lost 5 bases at V and 4 bases at J; junction bases unmatched: 9. Germline V gene data show CDR1 as SQVTM and CDR2 as ANQGSEA. The CDR3 region has the DNA TGCAGCGTTTTACCTAGGACAGGGATAGAGACCCAGTACTTC. As protein: CSVLPRTGIETQYF.